The 14 T cell receptor beta chains below come from one sample, sequenced in a study of blood T cell repertoires in COVID-19. Libraries were prepared by immunoSEQ multiplex PCR; TCRdb keeps only in-frame clonotypes and omits some of them. The sample yields about 30,000 clones, 70% to 80% seen once. Material: peripheral blood. These receptors were obtained from a woman in her seventies with acute or convalescent COVID-19.

The genes are TRBV28 and TRBJ2-3; a weak D match, TRBD1 (7 bases). CDR1 and CDR2 (germline): MDHEN, SYDVKM. The CDR3 has 15 residues. Deletions cut 2 bases from V and 5 bases from J, with 14 bases between. As DNA, the CDR3 is TGTGCCAGCAGTTTAAACTCCCAGGGGGGAGATACGCAGTATTTT. Amino acid sequence: CASSLNSQGGDTQYF.

The rearrangement joins TRBV18 to TRBJ1-4; TRBD1 agrees at 9 bases. Germline assignment: CDR1 KGHSH and CDR2 LQKENI. CDR3 length: 18 residues. V trimming: 0 bases; J trimming: 3 bases; junction bases outside the gene matches: 8. Written as DNA, the CDR3 is TGTGCCAGCTCACCACCCGGGACAGGGCATTCCTCTAATGAAAAACTGTTTTTT. This codes for CASSPPGTGHSSNEKLFF. The full variable domain, rest sourced from reference TRBV18 and TRBJ1-4, is NAGVMQNPRHLVRRRGQEARLRCSPMKGHSHVYWYRQLPEEGLKFMVYLQKENIIDESGMPKERFSAEFPKEGPSILRIQQVVRGDSAAYFCASSPPGTGHSSNEKLFFGSGTQLSVL.

The CDR3 DNA is TGCGCCAGCAGTTTAGCGGGAACGAACACCGGGGAGCTGTTTTTT. Protein sequence: CASSLAGTNTGELFF. This chain connects TRBV5-1 to TRBJ2-2; 8 nucleotides align to TRBD2. V shed 5 bases and J 0 bases; nucleotides not matched to a gene: 3. Germline V gene data show CDR1 as SGHRS and CDR2 as YFSETQ. This CDR3 comprises 15 residues.

The chain carries TRBV5-4 and TRBJ2-2; possibly TRBD1 for D (5 bases). The V gene lost 0 bases and the J gene lost 7 bases, with 10 bases spanning the gap. The CDR3 spans 14 residues. Germline CDR1 SGHNT, CDR2 YYREEE (reference sequence). This CDR3 is CASSLAERGGELFF. DNA for the CDR3: TGTGCCAGCAGCTTGGCGGAAAGGGGCGGGGAGCTGTTTTTT.

The chain is built from TRBV5-4 and TRBJ2-5; 7 nucleotides agree with TRBD2. Trimming at V came to 0 bases and at J to 2 bases, leaving 7 bases not matched to a gene. Germline V gene data show CDR1 as SGHNT and CDR2 as YYREEE (reference sequence). The CDR3 extends over 16 amino acids. CDR3: CASSLEVWRGQETQYF. DNA of the CDR3: TGTGCCAGCAGCTTGGAAGTCTGGCGGGGGCAAGAGACCCAGTACTTC.

This rearrangement joins TRBV25-1 to TRBJ1-3; 9 bases map to TRBD1. Trimming cost V 3 bases and J 4 bases; bases outside gene matches: 7. From germline, CDR1 is MGHDK and CDR2 SYGVNS. The CDR3 extends over 16 amino acids. The CDR3 sequence: CASSDTGGSGGNTIYF. The DNA of the CDR3 is TGTGCCAGCAGTGACACAGGGGGCTCGGGAGGAAACACCATATATTTT.

The chain links TRBV5-1 to TRBJ2-1; the match to TRBD1 covers 11 bases. The ends lost 6 bases at V and 7 bases at J; junction bases unmatched: 6. The germline gives CDR1 SGHRS, CDR2 YFSETQ. The CDR3 has 14 amino acids. CDR3: CASTRDRGANEQFF. CDR3 nucleotide sequence: TGCGCCAGCACGAGGGACAGGGGGGCGAATGAGCAGTTCTTC.

This chain links TRBV7-9 with TRBJ2-3, with D possibly being TRBD2 (6 bases). This CDR3 spans 19 amino acids. From germline, CDR1 is SEHNR and CDR2 FQNEAQ (reference sequence). Trimming stripped 5 bases from V and 1 base from J, with 25 bases between. The CDR3 region is CASSPPTGDSRRGTDTQYF. CDR3 nucleotide sequence: TGTGCCAGCAGCCCACCAACCGGGGACTCCCGGCGGGGCACAGATACGCAGTATTTT. The whole variable domain, remainder taken from reference TRBV7-9 and TRBJ2-3, is DTGVSQNPRHKITKRGQNVTFRCDPISEHNRLYWYRQTLGQGPEFLTYFQNEAQLEKSRLLSDRFSAERPKGSFSTLEIQRTEQGDSAMYLCASSPPTGDSRRGTDTQYFGPGTRLTVL.

The CDR3 loop reads CASSPLSEGEQYF. The CDR3 DNA is TGTGCCAGCAGTCCCTTATCGGAGGGGGAGCAGTACTTC. J is TRBJ2-7 and V is TRBV27; possible D gene TRBD2, 6 bases. The V end lost 5 bases, the J end lost 7 bases, and 15 bases lay between the germline ends. The CDR3 totals 13 residues. The germline CDR1 and CDR2 sequences are MNHEY and SMNVEV (reference sequence).

This clone was observed a few times. This chain connects TRBV5-1 to TRBJ2-3; TRBD1 matches 9 bases. From germline, CDR1 is SGHRS and CDR2 YFSETQ. The CDR3 spans 16 residues. V lost 3 bases, J lost 1 base, and 6 bases stayed unmatched. The CDR3 DNA sequence: TGCGCCAGCAGCTGGCCCCGGGACAGGGGCACAGATACGCAGTATTTT. This sequence encodes CASSWPRDRGTDTQYF.

This chain uses TRBV6-5 with TRBJ1-2, with D tentatively TRBD1 (5 bases). V was trimmed by 2 bases and J by 1 base, leaving 14 bases between them. Per the germline V gene, CDR1 is MNHEY and CDR2 is SVGAGI. CDR3 length equals 16 residues. CDR3: CASSYGSSGLNYGYTF. CDR3 DNA sequence: TGTGCCAGCAGTTACGGGAGTTCGGGACTTAACTATGGCTACACCTTC.

There are a few counts of this clone. V is TRBV29-1 and J is TRBJ2-3, with D maybe TRBD1 (5 bases). Germline CDR1 reads SQVTM; CDR2 reads ANQGSEA. V was clipped by 2 bases and J by 4 bases, with 13 bases between them. The length of the CDR3 is 14 residues. The CDR3 spells CSVEQGYQPDTQYF. CDR3 bases: TGCAGCGTTGAACAGGGTTATCAACCAGATACGCAGTATTTT.

The V and J genes are TRBV7-2 and TRBJ2-7; D might be TRBD2 (6 bases). The V end was cut by 5 bases, the J end by 3 bases, with 8 bases between. The germline V gene has CDR1 SGHTA and CDR2 FQGNSA. This CDR3 spans 12 amino acids. CDR3 bases: TGTGCCAGCAGCCCGACTAGCTACGAGCAGTACTTC. Its protein is CASSPTSYEQYF.

This chain uses TRBV5-1 with TRBJ2-5; D perhaps matches TRBD2 (7 bases). V lost 0 bases and J lost 4, with 16 bases in between. Germline V lookup: CDR1 SGHRS, CDR2 YFSETQ. This CDR3 has 16 residues. The CDR3 coding sequence is TGCGCCAGCAGCTTGGAGGCGTGGGGGGGCCTAGAGACCCAGTACTTC. Residues: CASSLEAWGGLETQYF.